Shown below are 25 T cell receptor beta chains from a single sample sequenced in a study of cytomegalovirus exposure and HLA in healthy donors. A multiplex PCR was run with 60 Vbeta primers and 13 Jbeta primers. Sequencing used immunoSEQ multiplex PCR; TCRdb keeps in-frame clones, though not all of them. The sample yields under 250,000 clones, roughly 85% seen once. Sequenced input: PBMCs. These receptors came from a woman aged 45-60 years in good health and CMV-seronegative.

The table lists this clone with a count of one. The rearrangement links TRBV11-2 to TRBJ1-5; 10 positions agree with TRBD1. Germline assignment: CDR1 SGHAT and CDR2 FQNNGV. The junction had 7 bases not matched to a gene; V was cut back by 3 bases and J by 8 bases. The CDR3 spans 15 residues. This CDR3 is CASSLTGGAGEPQHF. Written as DNA, the CDR3 is TGTGCCAGCAGCTTGACAGGGGGCGCGGGGGAGCCCCAGCATTTT.

The chain joins TRBV29-1 to TRBJ2-7; TRBD1 is a possible D gene (5 bases). This CDR3 comprises 13 residues. The germline V gene has CDR1 SQVTM and CDR2 ANQGSEA. The V and J ends lost 4 bases and 4 bases respectively, with 14 bases between them. Here the CDR3 DNA reads TGCAGCGTTGTAAGTGACAGCGTTTACGAGCAGTACTTC. It specifies CSVVSDSVYEQYF.

This sequence joins TRBV27 and TRBJ2-7, with a tentative D call TRBD2 (7 bases). Trimming removed 6 bases from V and 3 bases from J, with 15 bases in between. Germline loops: CDR1 MNHEY, CDR2 SMNVEV (reference sequence). The CDR3 spans 14 residues. CDR3 nucleotide sequence: TGTGCCAGCAGAGGGGGAGGGCCAATCTACGAGCAGTACTTC. Its translation: CASRGGGPIYEQYF.

This clone is a singleton in its sample. The CDR3 protein is CASSPHRTGALYEQYF. The CDR3 nucleotides are TGTGCCAGCAGCCCACACCGGACAGGGGCCCTCTACGAGCAGTACTTC. V is TRBV7-3 and J is TRBJ2-7, with TRBD1 identical over 9 bases. The J segment lost 3 bases and the V segment lost 5 bases, leaving 11 bases of the junction unmatched. The CDR3 is made up of 16 amino acids. The germline CDR1 and CDR2 sequences are SGHTA and FQGTGA.

This sequence joins TRBV5-6 and TRBJ1-2; D perhaps matches TRBD1 (5 bases). The V gene's germline CDR1 is SGHDT and CDR2 YYEEEE. This CDR3 is built from 13 residues. The V and J ends lost 4 bases and 3 bases respectively, with 10 bases between them. The CDR3 DNA reads as TGTGCCAGCAGCCTAGGGGAGGACTATGGCTACACCTTC. As protein: CASSLGEDYGYTF.

The chain recombines TRBV5-6 with TRBJ2-1, with 10 nucleotides matching TRBD1. This CDR3 comprises 14 residues. V dropped 0 bases and J dropped 8; count of bases not matched to a gene: 2. Germline V gene lookup returns CDR1 SGHDT and CDR2 YYEEEE. CDR3 protein: CASSLGQGADEQFF. CDR3 in DNA: TGTGCCAGCAGCTTGGGACAGGGGGCGGATGAGCAGTTCTTC.

This clone was found a few times. Other DNA sequences within the sample encode an identical CDR3. The V and J genes are TRBV7-9 and TRBJ1-1, with 7 bases aligning to TRBD1. Looked up from germline, CDR1 is SEHNR and CDR2 is FQNEAQ (reference sequence). There are 14 residues in the CDR3. J was trimmed by 0 bases and V by 3 bases; bases with no gene match: 1. The CDR3, as DNA: TGTGCCAGCAGCTTGGGACAGCTGAACACTGAAGCTTTCTTT. As protein: CASSLGQLNTEAFF.

The genes are TRBV7-9 and TRBJ2-7; TRBD1 might be the D (6 bases). Germline V gene sequence: CDR1 SEHNR, CDR2 FQNEAQ (reference sequence). This CDR3 comprises 14 residues. V was trimmed by 7 bases and J by 0 bases, leaving 13 bases between them. CDR3 residues: CASKQDSVSYEQYF. Here the CDR3 DNA reads TGTGCCAGCAAGCAGGACAGCGTCTCCTACGAGCAGTACTTC.

The chain is built from TRBV5-1 and TRBJ2-5; TRBD1 agrees at 8 bases. The J call may be mistaken, given a closer DNA end match to TRBJ2-7. The germline V gene has CDR1 SGHRS and CDR2 YFSETQ. The CDR3 runs 17 residues. The CDR3 bases are TGCGCCAGCAGCTTGGGAGGGGTAGGACAGGGACCCTACGAGCAGTACTTC. It yields the protein CASSLGGVGQGPYEQYF.

The J gene is TRBJ1-2, the V gene TRBV14, with D possibly being TRBD1 (5 bases). V lost 4 bases, J lost 6 bases, and 18 bases lay in between. Germline CDR1 SGHDN, CDR2 FVKESK. CDR3 length equals 15 residues. The CDR3 loop reads CASSLALLSGNGYTF. CDR3 bases: TGTGCCAGCAGCCTCGCTCTTCTCTCAGGGAATGGCTACACCTTC.

The genes are TRBV29-1 and TRBJ1-1; D is undetermined. V lost 1 base and J lost 0, with 3 bases in between. The CDR3 consists of 12 residues. In germline, CDR1 is SQVTM, CDR2 ANQGSEA. DNA of the CDR3: TGCAGCGTTGAAGTCATGAACACTGAAGCTTTCTTT. Its translation is CSVEVMNTEAFF.

The J gene is TRBJ2-2, the V gene TRBV28; the match to TRBD1 covers 7 bases. Unmatched junction bases numbered 11, after V lost 2 bases and J lost 8 bases. Germline V gene lookup returns CDR1 MDHEN and CDR2 SYDVKM. CDR3 length: 16 amino acids. CDR3 residues: CASSLPGQEPRGELFF. CDR3 DNA: TGTGCCAGCAGTTTACCCGGACAGGAGCCACGGGGGGAGCTGTTTTTT.

This clone turned up a few times. The chain has TRBV28 and TRBJ2-6; 12 nucleotides match TRBD2. The CDR3 spans 18 residues. Germline loops: CDR1 MDHEN, CDR2 SYDVKM. V gave up 7 bases and J gave up 2 bases; unmatched junction bases: 9. CDR3 loop: CASTRPGLAGPGANVLTF. The DNA for the CDR3 is TGTGCCAGCACCCGACCGGGACTAGCGGGTCCTGGGGCCAACGTCCTGACTTTC.

The chain couples TRBV5-1 to TRBJ2-7; the D gene is possibly TRBD1 (5 bases). Deletions cut 0 bases from V and 6 bases from J, with 16 bases between. This CDR3 has 15 amino acids. The V gene's germline CDR1 is SGHRS and CDR2 YFSETQ. CDR3 amino acids: CASSLEYQGSGEQYF. The CDR3 coding sequence is TGCGCCAGCAGCTTGGAATACCAGGGTAGTGGCGAGCAGTACTTC.

On this clone itself: One end of the junction varies from germline; a read error may be responsible. The CDR3: CASSEEVSQGRNTEAFF. The CDR3 bases are TGCGCCAGCAGCGAAGAAGTCTCCCAGGGGCGAAACACTGAAGCTTTCTTT. The chain recombines TRBV4-3 with TRBJ1-1; TRBD1 is a possible D gene (6 bases). Germline-derived CDR1 and CDR2 are LGHNA and YSLEER. This CDR3 is built from 17 residues.

This rearrangement joins TRBV7-6 to TRBJ2-5; 7 nucleotides match TRBD1. The CDR3 runs to 14 residues. Germline assignment: CDR1 SGHVS and CDR2 FNYEAQ. The trim removed 4 bases at V and 0 bases at J, leaving 2 bases unmatched. For the CDR3, the DNA is TGTGCCAGCAGCTCGACAGGGTACCAAGAGACCCAGTACTTC. Translation gives CASSSTGYQETQYF.

The chain employs TRBV5-1 and TRBJ1-1; D not certain. V lost 4 bases, J lost 5 bases, and 15 bases lay in between. The CDR3 extends over 14 amino acids. Germline V lookup: CDR1 SGHRS, CDR2 YFSETQ. This CDR3 is CASSPPRPATEAFF. In DNA, the CDR3 is TGCGCCAGCAGCCCACCCAGGCCGGCTACTGAAGCTTTCTTT.

This clone has only one observation. The chain employs TRBV19 and TRBJ1-4; 8 bases agree with TRBD1. Trimming removed 2 bases from V and 4 bases from J; junction bases left unmatched: 15. This CDR3 region has 19 residues. The germline V gene encodes CDR1 LNHDA and CDR2 SQIVND (reference sequence). CDR3 in amino acids: CASSIIGQGALPLNEKLFF. The CDR3 DNA follows: TGTGCCAGTAGTATAATCGGGCAGGGGGCCTTGCCCCTTAATGAAAAACTGTTTTTT.

This clone was seen once. The V gene is TRBV7-9, the J gene TRBJ1-5; D perhaps matches TRBD1 (5 bases). V was pared by 6 bases and J by 6 bases, with 12 bases between. Germline V CDR1 and CDR2: SEHNR, FQNEAQ (reference sequence). This CDR3 comprises 13 residues. This CDR3 is CASSWMGGQPQHF. The CDR3 bases are TGTGCCAGCAGTTGGATGGGGGGTCAGCCCCAGCATTTT.

This clone was seen a handful of times. The identical CDR3 is also encoded by other nucleotide sequences in the sample. The rearrangement uses TRBV28 and TRBJ2-3; D uncertain. Germline CDR1 is MDHEN and CDR2 is SYDVKM. The CDR3 covers 11 residues. Trimming took 3 bases from V and 5 from J, leaving 3 bases between them. The CDR3 coding sequence is TGTGCCAGCAGTTTGCGAGATACGCAGTATTTT. Protein: CASSLRDTQYF.

The chain links TRBV5-1 to TRBJ1-6; D perhaps matches TRBD1 (5 bases). Trimming cost V 4 bases and J 7 bases, with 12 bases left between them. The CDR3 contains 14 residues. Per germline, CDR1 SGHRS and CDR2 YFSETQ. CDR3 residues: CASSPTAANSPLHF. The CDR3 bases are TGCGCCAGCAGCCCGACAGCCGCAAATTCACCCCTCCACTTT. Together with reference TRBV5-1 and TRBJ1-6, the CDR3 gives the full variable domain: KAGVTQTPRYLIKTRGQQVTLSCSPISGHRSVSWYQQTPGQGLQFLFEYFSETQRNKGNFPGRFSGRQFSNSRSEMNVSTLELGDSALYLCASSPTAANSPLHFGNGTRLTVT.

The chain combines TRBV28 with TRBJ2-7; a weak D match, TRBD2 (6 bases). Germline CDR1 reads MDHEN; CDR2 reads SYDVKM. The CDR3 totals 14 residues. V dropped 2 bases and J dropped 3 bases, with 11 bases sitting between them. CDR3 bases: TGTGCCAGCAGTTTAACGGGAGAGGGCTACGAGCAGTACTTC. It yields the protein CASSLTGEGYEQYF.

This sequence joins TRBV7-8 and TRBJ1-1; D possibly corresponds to TRBD1 (6 bases). This CDR3 region has 16 residues. The V end was cut by 1 base, the J end by 11 bases, with 23 bases between. Germline V gene lookup returns CDR1 SGHVS and CDR2 FQNEAQ. CDR3 protein: CASSLGIVTGRTRAFF. In nucleotides, the CDR3 is TGTGCCAGCAGCTTAGGAATAGTAACAGGGAGAACTAGGGCTTTCTTT.

This clone was counted between two and nine times. The genes are TRBV28 and TRBJ1-3; a weak D match, TRBD1 (6 bases). V dropped 1 base and J dropped 0 bases, with 13 bases sitting between them. The germline gives CDR1 MDHEN, CDR2 SYDVKM. The CDR3 totals 17 residues. CDR3 amino acids: CASSLLGGLGSGNTIYF. CDR3 DNA: TGTGCCAGCAGTTTATTAGGGGGTCTCGGCTCTGGAAACACCATATATTTT. Based on the CDR3 plus reference TRBV28 and TRBJ1-3, the full variable domain is DVKVTQSSRYLVKRTGEKVFLECVQDMDHENMFWYRQDPGLGLRLIYFSYDVKMKEKGDIPEGYSVSREKKERFSLILESASTNQTSMYLCASSLLGGLGSGNTIYFGEGSWLTVV.

This clone was counted between two and nine times. The rearrangement links TRBV28 to TRBJ1-4; no reliable D call. V was cut by 7 bases and J by 8 bases, with 17 bases left in between. This CDR3 comprises 14 residues. Per germline, CDR1 MDHEN and CDR2 SYDVKM. The CDR3 sequence: CASTQESFREKLFF. CDR3 DNA: TGTGCCAGCACCCAAGAGTCCTTCCGGGAAAAACTGTTTTTT.